The 22 T cell receptor beta chains below come from one sample, sequenced in a study of blood T cell repertoires in COVID-19. Using immunoSEQ multiplex PCR, the repertoire was profiled, and TCRdb retains in-frame clones only, with some absent. Counted here are about 420,000 clones, around nine tenths occurring once; the ten biggest clones make up more than 0.7%. Sequencing was carried out using peripheral blood. The origin of the receptors is a man aged 18 to 29 with COVID-19, enrolled during active disease.

CDR3 coding DNA: TGTGCCAGCTCCAGACGCCGGGGGGAGGATGAAAAACTGTTTTTT. Encoded protein: CASSRRRGEDEKLFF. The chain employs TRBV18 and TRBJ1-4; D is possibly TRBD1 (5 bases). CDR1 and CDR2 (germline): KGHSH, LQKENI. The V end was cut by 6 bases, the J end by 6 bases, with 17 bases between. The CDR3 is 15 amino acids.

The chain employs TRBV14 and TRBJ2-2; 9 bases align to TRBD2. Unmatched junction bases numbered 5, after V lost 8 bases and J lost 7 bases. CDR1 is SGHDN and CDR2 is FVKESK in the germline V gene. CDR3 length: 13 residues. CDR3: CASLAGYGGELFF. The CDR3 nucleotides read TGTGCCAGCCTAGCGGGATATGGCGGGGAGCTGTTTTTT.

The rearrangement uses TRBV3-1 (or the pseudogene TRBV3-2) and TRBJ2-7, with a possible D match to TRBD2 (6 bases). Germline values: CDR1 LGHDT, CDR2 YNNKEL (reference sequence). The CDR3 consists of 14 residues. Trimming removed 1 base from V and 7 bases from J, with 14 bases in between. CDR3 in amino acids: CASSQGGLGTEQYF. The CDR3 DNA is TGTGCCAGCAGCCAAGGCGGCCTTGGGACTGAGCAGTACTTC.

The V gene is TRBV6-1, the J gene TRBJ2-1, with TRBD2 identical over 10 bases. The CDR3 is 17 amino acids. The V segment lost 0 bases and the J segment 4 bases; nucleotides outside the gene matches: 6. The germline gives CDR1 MNHNS, CDR2 SASEGT. CDR3 in amino acids: CASSEALGLAAYNEQFF. The CDR3 DNA sequence: TGTGCCAGCAGTGAAGCACTAGGACTAGCGGCGTACAATGAGCAGTTCTTC.

The chain employs TRBV2 and TRBJ1-6; TRBD1 might be the D (6 bases). Germline V gene sequence: CDR1 SNHLY, CDR2 FYNNEI. The CDR3 runs to 17 residues. Trimming removed 2 bases from V and 10 bases from J, with 21 bases in between. CDR3 region: CASSERGSRLSVSPLHF. The DNA for the CDR3 is TGTGCCAGCAGTGAAAGGGGGAGCAGGCTGTCTGTGTCACCCCTCCACTTT.

The V gene is TRBV6-1, the J gene TRBJ1-2; perhaps TRBD1 as D (5 bases). Germline V gene data show CDR1 as MNHNS and CDR2 as SASEGT. This CDR3 spans 13 amino acids. V lost 3 bases and J lost 4, with 9 bases in between. The CDR3 nucleotides read TGTGCCAGCAGTGATGACAGCCGCTATGGCTACACCTTC. This encodes CASSDDSRYGYTF.

This rearrangement joins TRBV5-1 to TRBJ2-7; 11 nucleotides align to TRBD2. The CDR3 is 15 amino acids. V trimming: 3 bases; J trimming: 0 bases; junction bases outside the gene matches: 2. Germline lookup yields CDR1 SGHRS and CDR2 YFSETQ. The CDR3 here is CASSSSGGSSYEQYF. DNA of the CDR3: TGCGCCAGCAGCTCTAGCGGGGGGAGCTCCTACGAGCAGTACTTC.

This chain uses TRBV7-3 with TRBJ2-1; 8 nucleotides line up with TRBD2. The ends lost 3 bases at V and 6 bases at J; junction bases unmatched: 4. The CDR3 consists of 14 residues. Germline CDR1 SGHTA, CDR2 FQGTGA. The CDR3 spells CASSFQAGANEQFF. The CDR3 nucleotides are TGTGCCAGCAGCTTTCAAGCGGGAGCCAATGAGCAGTTCTTC.

Worth noting for this clone: Other nucleotide sequences from this sample produce the same CDR3. V is TRBV5-5 and J is TRBJ2-5, with 13 bases matching TRBD2. After removal of 0 bases from V and 4 bases from J, the junction contained 3 bases not matched to a gene. From germline, CDR1 is SGHKS and CDR2 YYEKEE (reference sequence). This CDR3 spans 16 amino acids. The CDR3 DNA is TGTGCCAGCAGCTTGGAACTAGCGGGGGGGCGAGAGACCCAGTACTTC. This codes for CASSLELAGGRETQYF.

This sequence joins TRBV27 and TRBJ1-3; weak D call: TRBD1 (5 bases). The CDR3 runs to 12 residues. Germline V gives CDR1 MNHEY, CDR2 SMNVEV (reference sequence). Trimming removed 6 bases at V and 3 bases at J, with 6 bases between. The CDR3 sequence is CASRGLGNTIYF. CDR3 nucleotide sequence: TGTGCCAGCAGGGGGCTTGGAAACACCATATATTTT.

This clone is a singleton in its sample. This sequence joins TRBV6-6 and TRBJ1-5; the D is unclear. CDR3 length: 16 amino acids. V was pared by 0 bases and J by 5 bases, with 14 bases between. Germline CDR1 MNHNY, CDR2 SVGAGI (reference sequence). The CDR3 sequence is CASSYSRGRKDQPQHF. CDR3 DNA sequence: TGTGCCAGCAGTTACTCGCGGGGAAGAAAGGATCAGCCCCAGCATTTT.

The chain couples TRBV6-5 to TRBJ1-5; TRBD1 matches at 7 bases. V gave up 5 bases and J gave up 5 bases; unmatched junction bases: 3. CDR1 is MNHEY, CDR2 SVGAGI, per germline. CDR3 length: 13 amino acids. The CDR3 loop reads CASSQGTDQPQHF. The CDR3 DNA reads TGTGCCAGCAGTCAGGGGACAGATCAGCCCCAGCATTTT.

V is TRBV7-9 and J is TRBJ2-7; 8 bases map to TRBD2. The CDR3 extends over 15 amino acids. CDR1 and CDR2 (germline): SEHNR, FQNEAQ (reference sequence). V was pared by 2 bases and J by 4 bases, with 7 bases of the junction left unmatched. The CDR3 DNA reads as TGTGCCAGCAGCTTACACGGGGGGGCCCTATACGAGCAGTACTTC. This translates into CASSLHGGALYEQYF.

This chain links TRBV4-1 with TRBJ2-7; 7 bases line up with TRBD2. The J segment lost 7 bases and the V segment lost 1 base, leaving 4 bases of the junction unmatched. The CDR3 totals 13 residues. Germline CDR1 and CDR2: MGHRA and YSYEKL. The CDR3 loop reads CASSQGLAREQYF. CDR3 bases: TGCGCCAGCAGCCAAGGACTAGCCCGGGAGCAGTACTTC.

V is TRBV5-4 and J is TRBJ2-3; a weak D match, TRBD2 (5 bases). Germline V gives CDR1 SGHNT, CDR2 YYREEE (reference sequence). The CDR3 loop spans 15 amino acids. The germline V and J ends were trimmed by 3 bases and 2 bases, with 13 bases remaining between them. The CDR3 protein is CASSSGLVSTDTQYF. The CDR3 DNA is TGTGCCAGCAGCTCCGGACTGGTTTCCACAGATACGCAGTATTTT.

The gene calls are TRBV2 and TRBJ2-6, with D possibly TRBD2 on 6 matching bases. The CDR3 covers 15 residues. Trimming left V 10 bases short and J 0 bases short, with 13 bases between. CDR1 SNHLY and CDR2 FYNNEI come from the germline V gene. CDR3 nucleotide sequence: TGTGCCACCACAAGCGGGTTCTCTGGGGCCAACGTCCTGACTTTC. It codes for CATTSGFSGANVLTF.

CDR3 region: CASSEARDYNEQFF. In DNA, the CDR3 is TGTGCCAGCAGTGAAGCCAGGGACTACAATGAGCAGTTCTTC. The chain recombines TRBV2 with TRBJ2-1; possibly TRBD1 for D (5 bases). The V gene lost 0 bases and the J gene lost 3 bases, with 6 bases spanning the gap. CDR1 is SNHLY, CDR2 FYNNEI, per germline. CDR3 size: 14 residues.

V is TRBV9 and J is TRBJ2-5; weak D call: TRBD2 (6 bases). The CDR3 sequence is 17 residues long. Germline values: CDR1 SGDLS, CDR2 YYNGEE. The V and J ends lost 4 bases and 1 base respectively, with 20 bases between them. This chain's CDR3 is CASSSRGGLATQETQYF. The CDR3 region has the DNA TGTGCCAGCAGCTCCCGCGGCGGGCTAGCGACCCAAGAGACCCAGTACTTC.

The chain carries TRBV12-3 or TRBV12-4 and TRBJ2-5, with D tentatively TRBD1 (6 bases). CDR3 size: 13 residues. V lost 6 bases and J 3 bases, leaving 11 bases between the germline ends. The CDR3 protein is CASRRDTEETQYF. In nucleotides, the CDR3 is TGTGCCAGCAGAAGGGACACCGAAGAGACCCAGTACTTC.

The gene calls are TRBV5-8 and TRBJ2-1; no clear D. Trimming stripped 4 bases from V and 7 bases from J, with 27 bases between. Per germline, CDR1 SGHTS and CDR2 YDEGEE. The CDR3 has 18 residues. The CDR3 sequence: CASSPGVAALEVLNEQFF. DNA of the CDR3: TGTGCCAGCAGCCCCGGTGTGGCAGCCCTAGAAGTACTGAATGAGCAGTTCTTC.

This clone came up once. The chain is built from TRBV19 and TRBJ1-3, with no clear D. This CDR3 has 14 amino acids. Germline V gene data show CDR1 as LNHDA and CDR2 as SQIVND (reference sequence). Trimming removed 6 bases from V and 0 bases from J, with 9 bases in between. CDR3 amino acids: CASSGISSGNTIYF. The DNA of the CDR3 is TGTGCCAGTAGCGGGATAAGCTCTGGAAACACCATATATTTT.

This chain joins TRBV11-2 and TRBJ2-5; D gene uncertain. Germline V CDR1 and CDR2: SGHAT, FQNNGV. The CDR3 has 13 residues. Trimming pared 5 bases from V and 4 bases from J, leaving 11 bases between. CDR3 in DNA: TGTGCCAGCAGCCTAACCCGCCGAGAGACCCAGTACTTC. It is translated as CASSLTRRETQYF.